A selection of T cell receptor beta chains follows, all from one sample in a study of neurological immune-mediated disorders. TCRdb itself ran the 5' RACE reads through MiXCR, one entry per CDR3 protein. This table has 11,000 to 15,000 distinct CDR3 sequences, over 10% appearing once. Sample: CD8+ T cells from blood. Receptors were obtained from a female donor with HTLV-1-associated myelopathy (HAM/TSP). Each CDR3 is given with its conserved first and last residue. Fields, in order: clone size, J gene, V gene, CDR3 protein. Size values are once, few and many counts, or a class for expanded clones, and some rows have none.

many TRBJ2-2 TRBV6-5 CASSLTRGGETGELFF
many TRBJ2-2 TRBV5-1 CASIQQGGSGELFF
many TRBJ2-1 TRBV7-6 CASSLVVSGAYNEQFF
many TRBJ2-3 TRBV6-5 CASSFGGTDTQYF
many TRBJ2-3 TRBV30 CAWSVRERVGTDTQYF
- TRBJ2-3 TRBV4-1 CASSHSSGGATQYF
medium-sized TRBJ2-2 TRBV20-1 CSAEVSYTGELFF
- TRBJ2-7 TRBV18 CASSVTGVFDHEQYF
many TRBJ1-2 TRBV5-1 CASSPTGGGGYTF
many TRBJ1-2 TRBV20-1 CSARDESRGLYGYTF
- TRBJ2-2 TRBV6-2/TRBV6-3 CASRTSGSTGELFF
many TRBJ2-4 TRBV27 CASSPLSRKNIQYF
many TRBJ2-7 TRBV20-1 CSAYSGTIGPYSSYEQYF
many TRBJ2-5 TRBV7-2 CASSSIWDLETQYF
many TRBJ2-7 TRBV10-3 CAISELGSFYEQYF
many TRBJ1-5 TRBV29-1 CSVVWGSANQPQHF
many TRBJ2-7 TRBV4-1 CASSQDSRGVYEQYF
many TRBJ2-1 TRBV20-1 CSSPLAGGPDEQFF
many TRBJ2-1 TRBV7-8 CASSLVGPSGADNEQFF
many TRBJ1-4 TRBV5-1 CASSYSGGTRDEKLFF
many TRBJ2-7 TRBV10-2 CASRIGNEQYF
once TRBJ1-1 TRBV5-1 CASSLGAGTESFF
- TRBJ1-1 TRBV19 CASSIAQRGQGWLTDTEAFF
- TRBJ2-2 TRBV7-3 CASSLEGGFTGELFF
many TRBJ2-1 TRBV29-1 CSVVKYNEQFF
- TRBJ2-2 TRBV20-1 CSARDMRANTGELFF
many TRBJ2-1 TRBV7-9 CASSPRASGGGTNEQFF